This T cell receptor beta chain was retrieved from a study of metastatic and nonmetastatic thyroid tumors. Background on the study: Repertoires from blood and tumor or nodule tissue of malignant and benign thyroid patients were compared.

Regarding the study as a whole: Within blood and tumor, benign nodules reportedly had significantly lower TCR beta diversity than malignant thyroid tumors did.

The CDR3 has 14 amino acids. From germline, CDR1 is SGHTA and CDR2 FQGNSA. Trimming took 4 bases from V and 3 from J, leaving 13 bases between them. For this clone: Its antigen is unknown. The CDR3 does not end in the conserved phenylalanine or tryptophan, so this is likely a read error.

MiXCR reprocessed the PCR reads for TCRdb. The sample shows under 20,000 clones, about a third of them seen only once. Patients were all untreated before their thyroid surgery. V gene TRBV7-2 combines with J gene TRBJ2-7; D is possibly TRBD1 or TRBD2 (5 bases each). Input material: tumor tissue. The sequence derives from a female donor with papillary thyroid cancer or a benign thyroid nodule (not recorded which). Some clones in this sample may be carry-over from other donors' samples. For the CDR3, the DNA is TGTGCCAGCAGCTCCGGGACCCCCTTCTACGAGCAGTACCTC. The encoded protein is CASSSGTPFYEQYL.